Reported below is one T cell receptor beta chain. What it binds is unknown. The CDR3 contains 15 residues. Unmatched junction bases numbered 10, after V lost 6 bases and J lost 2 bases. Germline V gene sequence: CDR1 MDHEN, CDR2 SYDVKM. The primer mix had 60 Vbeta and 13 Jbeta primers. Only in-frame clones appear in the TCRdb table, and some are missing; sequencing was by immunoSEQ multiplex PCR. This sample carries 130,000 or so clones, approximately 89% of them seen once, and the ten largest clones take 6.7%. These data are taken from a study of cytomegalovirus exposure and HLA in healthy donors. Overall study findings and caveats: Later analysis identified several of the most significant clusters that appeared linked to common viral pathogens.

The clonotype comes from a woman in her thirties in good health and CMV-seropositive. Specimen: PBMCs. The V gene is TRBV28, the J gene TRBJ2-7, with 7 bases aligning to TRBD2. CDR3 sequence: CASRRSGTPTYEQYF. CDR3 DNA sequence: TGTGCCAGCAGGAGGAGCGGGACTCCAACCTACGAGCAGTACTTC.